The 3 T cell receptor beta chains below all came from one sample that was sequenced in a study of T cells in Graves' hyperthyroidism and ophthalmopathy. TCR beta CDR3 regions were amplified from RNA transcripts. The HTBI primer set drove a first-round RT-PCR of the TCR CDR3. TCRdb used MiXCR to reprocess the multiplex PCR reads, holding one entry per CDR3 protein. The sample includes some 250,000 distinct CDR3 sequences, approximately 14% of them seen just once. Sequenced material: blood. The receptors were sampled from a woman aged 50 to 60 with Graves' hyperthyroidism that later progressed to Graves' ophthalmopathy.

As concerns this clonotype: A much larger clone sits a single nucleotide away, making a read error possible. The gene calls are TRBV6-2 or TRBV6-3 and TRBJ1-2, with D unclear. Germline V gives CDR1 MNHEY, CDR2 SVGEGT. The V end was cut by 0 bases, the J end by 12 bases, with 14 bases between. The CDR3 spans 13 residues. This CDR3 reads CASSYSKSFGHTF. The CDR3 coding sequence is TGTGCCAGCAGTTACTCGAAAAGTTTCGGCCACACCTTC.

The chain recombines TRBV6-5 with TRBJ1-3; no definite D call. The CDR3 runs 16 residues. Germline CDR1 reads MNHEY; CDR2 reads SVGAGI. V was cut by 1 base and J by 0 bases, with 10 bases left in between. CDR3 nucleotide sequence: TGTGCCAGCAGTTACTACTGGGGTAACTCTGGAAACACCATATATTTT. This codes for CASSYYWGNSGNTIYF.

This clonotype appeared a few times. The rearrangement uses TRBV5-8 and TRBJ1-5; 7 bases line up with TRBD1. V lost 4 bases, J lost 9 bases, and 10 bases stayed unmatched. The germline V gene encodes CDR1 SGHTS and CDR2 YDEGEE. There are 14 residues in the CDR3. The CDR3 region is CASSEGQRIRPQHF. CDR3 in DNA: TGTGCCAGCAGCGAGGGACAGAGAATCAGGCCCCAGCATTTT.